These 10 T cell receptor beta chains share one sample of origin, sequenced in a study of blood T cell repertoires in COVID-19. Profiled with immunoSEQ multiplex PCR; TCRdb holds only in-frame clones, not every one. The sample consists of tens of thousands of clones, about 83% of them appearing once. Material: peripheral blood. The receptor source for this set is a man between 45 and 60 years old with acute or convalescent COVID-19.

This chain connects TRBV6-6 to TRBJ1-2; D might be TRBD1 (6 bases). Trimming left V 2 bases short and J 7 bases short, with 17 bases between. This CDR3 has 15 residues. The V gene's germline CDR1 is MNHNY and CDR2 SVGAGI (reference sequence). The CDR3 bases are TGTGCCAGCAGTTACCTACTAACAGGGTTGGTTGGCTACACCTTC. Translated, it gives CASSYLLTGLVGYTF.

V and J are TRBV6-2 or TRBV6-3 and TRBJ1-5; no definite D call. Trimming took off 4 bases at V and 0 bases at J, with 10 bases between the two ends. This CDR3 has 15 amino acids. In germline, CDR1 is MNHEY, CDR2 SVGEGT. CDR3 coding DNA: TGTGCCAGCAGTTTCCTCGGTTATAGCAATCAGCCCCAGCATTTT. Encoded protein: CASSFLGYSNQPQHF.

This rearrangement joins TRBV6-2 or TRBV6-3 to TRBJ1-5; 9 nucleotides agree with TRBD1. This CDR3 is 16 amino acids long. Germline values: CDR1 MNHEY, CDR2 SVGEGT. Trimming at V came to 0 bases and at J to 6 bases, leaving 6 bases not matched to a gene. CDR3 sequence: CASSYSSGQGSQPQHF. CDR3 DNA: TGTGCCAGCAGTTACTCGTCTGGACAGGGGTCTCAGCCCCAGCATTTT.

The J gene is TRBJ2-7, the V gene TRBV27; 13 positions match TRBD2. The CDR3 contains 15 residues. The V gene's germline CDR1 is MNHEY and CDR2 SMNVEV (reference sequence). V was clipped by 3 bases and J by 6 bases; unmatched bases: 5. The CDR3 sequence: CASSFTSGRAPEQYF. In DNA form, the CDR3 reads TGTGCCAGCAGTTTCACTAGCGGGAGGGCCCCCGAGCAGTACTTC.

The V gene is TRBV29-1, the J gene TRBJ1-2; D ambiguous. V was cut by 4 bases and J by 0 bases, with 3 bases left in between. From germline, CDR1 is SQVTM and CDR2 ANQGSEA. The CDR3 covers 11 residues. CDR3 coding DNA: TGCAGCGTTGCTGCTAACTATGGCTACACCTTC. Its protein is CSVAANYGYTF. Full variable domain (remainder filled in from reference TRBV29-1 and TRBJ1-2): SAVISQKPSRDICQRGTSLTIQCQVDSQVTMMFWYRQQPGQSLTLIATANQGSEATYESGFVIDKFPISRPNLTFSTLTVSNMSPEDSSIYLCSVAANYGYTFGSGTRLTVV.

The chain joins TRBV7-2 to TRBJ2-5; no clear D. Germline V lookup: CDR1 SGHTA, CDR2 FQGNSA. This CDR3 is 13 amino acids long. Trimming stripped 1 base from V and 5 bases from J, with 8 bases between. CDR3 in amino acids: CASSLVKAETQYF. In nucleotides, the CDR3 is TGTGCCAGCAGCTTAGTCAAAGCGGAGACCCAGTACTTC.

The rearrangement uses TRBV9 and TRBJ2-1; D might be TRBD1 (6 bases). The CDR3 runs 18 residues. The V gene lost 3 bases and the J gene lost 0 bases, with 19 bases spanning the gap. From germline, CDR1 is SGDLS and CDR2 YYNGEE. Here the CDR3 reads CASSARGVGMSSYNEQFF. CDR3 DNA: TGTGCCAGCAGCGCCAGGGGTGTGGGTATGAGCTCCTACAATGAGCAGTTCTTC. Full variable domain (remainder filled in from reference TRBV9 and TRBJ2-1): DSGVTQTPKHLITATGQRVTLRCSPRSGDLSVYWYQQSLDQGLQFLIQYYNGEERAKGNILERFSAQQFPDLHSELNLSSLELGDSALYFCASSARGVGMSSYNEQFFGPGTRLTVL.

This clone has a single count. The V and J genes are TRBV5-4 and TRBJ2-1; 12 nucleotides agree with TRBD2. The CDR3 runs 16 residues. Germline loops: CDR1 SGHNT, CDR2 YYREEE (reference sequence). With 4 bases clipped from V and 5 bases from J, the junction kept 7 bases outside the gene matches. The CDR3 sequence is CASSRLAGALNNEQFF. The CDR3 nucleotides read TGTGCCAGCAGCCGACTAGCGGGGGCACTTAACAATGAGCAGTTCTTC.

The gene calls are TRBV7-8 and TRBJ1-3; D uncertain. Trimming shortened V by 2 bases and J by 8 bases, and 19 bases separated the two germline ends. This CDR3 spans 16 amino acids. Germline-derived CDR1 and CDR2 are SGHVS and FQNEAQ. The CDR3 sequence is CASSLFAGTGSHTIYF. The CDR3 nucleotides are TGTGCCAGCAGCTTATTCGCCGGAACGGGGTCGCACACCATATATTTT.

This clone was recorded only once. The chain links TRBV27 to TRBJ2-3, with 9 bases identical to TRBD2. The CDR3 is 16 amino acids. Looked up from germline, CDR1 is MNHEY and CDR2 is SMNVEV (reference sequence). The V and J ends lost 0 bases and 1 base, in that order; junction bases with no gene match: 2. CDR3 loop: CASSLSRTSGTDTQYF. The CDR3 DNA reads TGTGCCAGCAGTTTATCCCGGACTAGCGGCACAGATACGCAGTATTTT.